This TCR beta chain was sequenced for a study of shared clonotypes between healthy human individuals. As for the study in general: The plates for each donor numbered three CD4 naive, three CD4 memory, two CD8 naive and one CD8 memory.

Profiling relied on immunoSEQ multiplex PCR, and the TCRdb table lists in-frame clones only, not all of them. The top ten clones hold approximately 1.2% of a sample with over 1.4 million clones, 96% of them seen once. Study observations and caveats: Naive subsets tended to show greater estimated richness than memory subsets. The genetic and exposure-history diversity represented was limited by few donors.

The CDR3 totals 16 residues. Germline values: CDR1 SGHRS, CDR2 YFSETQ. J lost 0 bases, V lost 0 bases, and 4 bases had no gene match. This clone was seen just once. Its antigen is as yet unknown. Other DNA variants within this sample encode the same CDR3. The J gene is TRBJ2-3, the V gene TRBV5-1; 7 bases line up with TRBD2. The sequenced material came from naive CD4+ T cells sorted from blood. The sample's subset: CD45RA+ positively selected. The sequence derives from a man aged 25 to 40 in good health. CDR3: CASSLGLAASTDTQYF. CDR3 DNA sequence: TGCGCCAGCAGCTTGGGCCTAGCGGCTAGCACAGATACGCAGTATTTT.